Listed below are T cell receptor beta chains from one sample, sequenced in a study of identical twins. Using its own MiXCR run on the 5' RACE reads, TCRdb lists one record per CDR3 protein. The sample yields 700,000 to 950,000 distinct CDR3 sequences, 12% seen once. These data were also filed under a second study, of yellow fever vaccine responses in identical twins.

The sequencing input was PBMCs. These receptor sequences come from a woman younger than 30 in good health. Both conserved end residues are part of each CDR3. D genes are given only for firm matches. A row's size may be missing; if present it is once, few, many or a size class.

cdr3_aa cdr3_length j_call clone_size d_call v_call
CASRIWANQPQHF 13 TRBJ1-5 few NA TRBV28
CASSLWTGGLLAKNIQYF 18 TRBJ2-4 NA TRBD1 TRBV11-1
CASSKRHQFLETQYF 15 TRBJ2-5 once NA TRBV21-1
CASSQAGIGARNEQFF 16 TRBJ2-1 NA NA TRBV3-1
CASSSLGTGVNEQFF 15 TRBJ2-1 many TRBD1 TRBV12-3/TRBV12-4
CASSFFPVNTEAFF 14 TRBJ1-1 NA NA TRBV12-3/TRBV12-4
CASSLSDYLYNEQFF 15 TRBJ2-1 many NA TRBV11-2
CSASGLYSNQPQHF 14 TRBJ1-5 NA NA TRBV20-1
CSVEDLGNEQFF 12 TRBJ2-1 many NA TRBV29-1
CASSQVSGAVAGELFF 16 TRBJ2-2 few NA TRBV3-1
CASRGGTVGSPLHF 14 TRBJ1-6 NA TRBD1 TRBV5-1
CSARVHASGETQYF 14 TRBJ2-5 few TRBD2 TRBV20-1
CASRQGPEGGIIF 13 TRBJ1-1 NA NA TRBV2
CASSRTGKSGANVLTF 16 TRBJ2-6 few TRBD1 TRBV11-2
CASSSFPRQGAKETQYF 17 TRBJ2-5 NA TRBD1 TRBV5-5
CASSHLKGRENTEAFF 16 TRBJ1-1 few NA TRBV3-1
CASAFPGLAGGPSDTQYF 18 TRBJ2-3 NA TRBD2 TRBV6-2/TRBV6-3
CSARDYASGNYEQYF 15 TRBJ2-7 few TRBD2 TRBV20-1
CATSEAGPQYNEQFF 15 TRBJ2-1 many NA TRBV24-1
CASLAGMDTDTQYF 14 TRBJ2-3 NA TRBD2 TRBV27
CASSYSSFTEAFF 13 TRBJ1-1 few NA TRBV6-5
CASSPPGGNQPQHF 14 TRBJ1-5 many NA TRBV6-1
CASSSGLAFYGYTF 14 TRBJ1-2 NA NA TRBV5-5
CASRPSGGTDTQYF 14 TRBJ2-3 few TRBD2 TRBV4-2
CASSQELAGPYEQYF 15 TRBJ2-7 NA TRBD2 TRBV4-1
CASSPRTSGTDTQYF 15 TRBJ2-3 many TRBD2 TRBV13
CASSRGRPSGNTIYF 15 TRBJ1-3 NA NA TRBV27
CACSAGNEQFF 11 TRBJ2-1 many NA TRBV6-5
CASKGHNTGELFF 13 TRBJ2-2 few NA TRBV5-1
CSAETQRDTDTQYF 14 TRBJ2-3 few TRBD2 TRBV20-1
CASSLGPSGSSYNEQFF 17 TRBJ2-1 NA TRBD2 TRBV5-5
CASSVKQGSFNEQFF 15 TRBJ2-1 many NA TRBV9
CASSTSGTGGGNTIYF 16 TRBJ1-3 few TRBD1 TRBV9
CASSSSRQGEYEQYF 15 TRBJ2-7 few NA TRBV27
CASSQMTSGSTDTQYF 16 TRBJ2-3 NA TRBD2 TRBV5-1
CASSQTSGNGYEQYF 15 TRBJ2-7 many TRBD2 TRBV2
CASAIRRDTQYF 12 TRBJ2-3 NA NA TRBV25-1
CASSELAGVYEQYF 14 TRBJ2-7 NA TRBD2 TRBV10-2